A selection of T cell receptor beta chains follows, all from one sample in a study of control samples from healthy donors and cancer patients. Assay used: immunoSEQ multiplex PCR; TCRdb lists only in-frame clones, some missing. The sample carries 15,000 to 17,000 clones, 87% recorded once. Material for sequencing was PBMCs. These receptors were collected from a woman in her seventies with colorectal cancer. Both conserved end residues are part of each CDR3. The order of the fields is V gene, D gene, clone size, J gene, CDR3 DNA, CDR3 protein. The D gene is left open where the match is weak. Rows give clone size only sometimes, using once, few, many, or a class for an expanded clone.

V: TRBV12-3/TRBV12-4; D: -; size: -; J: TRBJ2-5; DNA: TGTGCCAGCAGTTCGAAAGGGGCCCAGTACTTC; CDR3: CASSSKGAQYF
V: TRBV14; D: -; size: -; J: TRBJ1-4; DNA: TGTGCCAGCAGCCCCCTAGGGGCAACTAATGAAAAACTGTTTTTT; CDR3: CASSPLGATNEKLFF
V: TRBV12-3/TRBV12-4; D: TRBD1; size: -; J: TRBJ2-7; DNA: TGTGCCAGCAGTCGGACAGGGCACTACGAGCAGTACTTC; CDR3: CASSRTGHYEQYF
V: TRBV4-1; D: TRBD2; size: -; J: TRBJ2-7; DNA: TGCGCCAGCAGCCAAGATGGGCGGGAGGAGCAGTACTTC; CDR3: CASSQDGREEQYF
V: TRBV21-1; D: -; size: -; J: TRBJ1-2; DNA: TGTGCCAGCAGCAAAGAGGACGGACGACATAACTATGGCTACACCTTC; CDR3: CASSKEDGRHNYGYTF
V: TRBV4-3; D: TRBD1; size: -; J: TRBJ1-2; DNA: TGCGCCAGCAGCCAAGACCGGGACAGGGTCGGCGGCTACACCTTC; CDR3: CASSQDRDRVGGYTF
V: TRBV11-2; D: -; size: -; J: TRBJ2-2; DNA: TGTGCCAGCAGCTTAGAAATAGGGGACACCGGGGAGCTGTTTTTT; CDR3: CASSLEIGDTGELFF
V: TRBV11-2; D: -; size: few; J: TRBJ2-7; DNA: TGTGCCAGCACCGTCGCAGGGGACTCCTACGAGCAGTACTTC; CDR3: CASTVAGDSYEQYF
V: TRBV27; D: -; size: -; J: TRBJ1-6; DNA: TGTGCCAGCAGTCCAGGCTATTCACCCCTCCACTTT; CDR3: CASSPGYSPLHF
V: TRBV15; D: -; size: -; J: TRBJ2-5; DNA: TGTGCCACCAGCAGGGCTGCCTTGGCGAGAGAGACCCAGTACTTC; CDR3: CATSRAALARETQYF
V: TRBV7-2; D: TRBD1; size: -; J: TRBJ2-7; DNA: TGTGCCAGCAGCGAACAGGGGGCCTACGAGCAGTACTTC; CDR3: CASSEQGAYEQYF
V: TRBV3-1/TRBV3-2; D: -; size: -; J: TRBJ2-2; DNA: TGTGCCAGCAGAGCACCAGCGAACACCGGGGAGCTGTTTTTT; CDR3: CASRAPANTGELFF
V: TRBV7-2; D: TRBD1; size: -; J: TRBJ2-5; DNA: TGTGCCAGCAGCAGGGACAGCAAAGAGACCCAGTACTTC; CDR3: CASSRDSKETQYF